This T cell receptor (beta chain) was captured in a study of blood T cell repertoires in COVID-19 (dated by TCRdb to about 2020). For context, the study as a whole: Samples covering the acute and convalescent phases of COVID-19 were provided by collaborators in the United States, Italy and Spain. A de-identified subject ID, COVID-19 status, age in years and sex were almost always included in the sample metadata. The material from the prospective study consisted of cDNA or gDNA derived from T cells, B-cell-depleted T cells, or PBMCs. Where available, HLA class I and class II types were taken from metadata supplied by the sample provider and were not determined by assay-based typing. Deeply sampled blood TCRbeta repertoires from subjects exposed to, actively infected with, or recovered from COVID-19 were included in the dataset. The repertoires were made available in a free public database intended to serve as a resource for research on the immune response to SARS-CoV-2. The samples were drawn from the first 160 participants of the ongoing ImmuneRACE study and from over a thousand subjects provided by 6 global collaborators.

TCRbeta CDR3 regions were amplified from genomic DNA using the immunoSEQ Assay, a bias-controlled multiplex PCR. Concerning the study's data processing: The number of nucleated cells in each sample was estimated from the amplification of reference gene primers within the assay. To quantify the absolute abundance of each unique TCRbeta CDR3 rearrangement, sequence reads were collapsed and filtered. For each sample, productive Simpson clonality was calculated by taking the square root of Simpson's diversity index across productive rearrangements. In its TCRdb copy, this immuneACCESS table keeps in-frame sequences only and misses some clones. Where compared with another copy, unresolved V genes explain less than half of these, and the others have no known cause. V and J calls and clone size follow that table, whereas D and trimming were derived from the DNA. Recorded for this sample are approximately 100,000 clones; approximately 83% of them occurred a single time. The leading ten clones occupy roughly 3% of the sample.

Participants in the prospective study were aged about 18 to 95 years, lived in 20 to 25 United States geographic areas, and enrolled through a virtual design. In the prospective study, participants were assigned to cohorts based on the clinical history participants reported in a screening survey and a study questionnaire. ImmuneRACE Cohort 3 recovered participants were defined by two consecutive negative NP/OP PCR tests, healthcare professional clearance, or symptom resolution. In the prospective study, whole blood, serum and a nasopharyngeal or oropharyngeal swab were collected from each participant by mobile phlebotomists. Over a roughly 2-month period, participants in the prospective study had the option of providing additional blood draws and questionnaires. Prospective study blood samples were shipped either frozen or at room temperature before DNA extraction. From V the trimming removes 4 bases and from J it removes 7 bases, while the gene matches leave 8 bases of the junction unaccounted for. According to the germline V gene, CDR1 reads SGHRS and CDR2 reads YFSETQ. The CDR3 contains 14 residues, cysteine and phenylalanine counted. This entry keeps only the CDR3 DNA: 42 bases, framed from base 1.

Comment on this clone: It lacks a known antigen. The input lacks base qualities; no much larger clone sits a single base away.

What the work shows at the level of the full study, not this receptor alone: The quantity of clinical and demographic metadata differed by source and by participant and was supplied without curation.

This clonotype originated in a woman aged 50 to 60 who had recovered from COVID-19. Sequences were obtained from PBMCs or T cells enriched from blood (not recorded which). The rearranged segments are TRBV5-1 and TRBJ2-5; TRBD2 aligns with 9 central bases. The DNA sequence is TGCGCCAGCAGCCCGACGGGGACTAGCCGGACCCAGTACTTC. This is translated as CASSPTGTSRTQYF.